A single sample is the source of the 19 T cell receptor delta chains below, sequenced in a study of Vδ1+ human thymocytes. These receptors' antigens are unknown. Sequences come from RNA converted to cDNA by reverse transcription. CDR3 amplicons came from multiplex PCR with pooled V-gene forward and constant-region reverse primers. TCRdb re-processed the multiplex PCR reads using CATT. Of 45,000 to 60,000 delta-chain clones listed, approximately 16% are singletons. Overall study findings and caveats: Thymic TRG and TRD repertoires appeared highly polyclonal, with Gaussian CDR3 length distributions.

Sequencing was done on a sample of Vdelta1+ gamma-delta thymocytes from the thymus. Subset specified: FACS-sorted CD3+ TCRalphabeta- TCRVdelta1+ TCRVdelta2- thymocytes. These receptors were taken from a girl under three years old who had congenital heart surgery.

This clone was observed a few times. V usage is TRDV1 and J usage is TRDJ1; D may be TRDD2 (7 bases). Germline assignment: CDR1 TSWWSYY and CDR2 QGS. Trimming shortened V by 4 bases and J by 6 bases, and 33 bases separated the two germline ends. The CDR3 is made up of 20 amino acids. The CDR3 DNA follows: TGTGCTCTTGGGGTTAGTCAGGTTCCTACGAGGTTGGGGGCCGACCATAAACTCATCTTT. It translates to CALGVSQVPTRLGADHKLIF.

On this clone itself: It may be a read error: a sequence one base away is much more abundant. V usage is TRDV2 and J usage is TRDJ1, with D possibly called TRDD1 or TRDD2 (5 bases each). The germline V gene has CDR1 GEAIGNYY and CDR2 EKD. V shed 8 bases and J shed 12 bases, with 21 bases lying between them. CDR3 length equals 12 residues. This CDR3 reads CAYAVPKFSFIF. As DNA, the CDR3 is TGTGCCTATGCAGTTCCGAAATTTTCCTTCATCTTT.

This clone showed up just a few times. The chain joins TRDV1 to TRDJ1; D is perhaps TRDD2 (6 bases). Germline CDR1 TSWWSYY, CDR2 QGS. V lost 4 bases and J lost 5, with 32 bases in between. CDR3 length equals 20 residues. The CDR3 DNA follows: TGTGCTCTTGGGGGCTTCCTGCCCACTTCCTCTACATCGATGTGGGATAAACTCATCTTT. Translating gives CALGGFLPTSSTSMWDKLIF.

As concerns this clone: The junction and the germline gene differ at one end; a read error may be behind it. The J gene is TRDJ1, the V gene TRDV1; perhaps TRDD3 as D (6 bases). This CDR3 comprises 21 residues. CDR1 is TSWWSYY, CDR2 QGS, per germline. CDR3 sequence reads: CALGQLTTFPLLGRGTDKLIF. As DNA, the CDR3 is TGTGCTCTTGGGCAACTCACGACTTTCCCATTACTGGGACGGGGCACCGATAAACTCATCTTT.

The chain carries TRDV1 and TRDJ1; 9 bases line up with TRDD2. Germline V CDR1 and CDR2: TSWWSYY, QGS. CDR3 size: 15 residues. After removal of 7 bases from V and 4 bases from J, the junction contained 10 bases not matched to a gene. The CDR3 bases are TGTGCTCTTGCCCCAACCTTCCTACCAGTCGATAAACTCATCTTT. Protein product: CALAPTFLPVDKLIF.

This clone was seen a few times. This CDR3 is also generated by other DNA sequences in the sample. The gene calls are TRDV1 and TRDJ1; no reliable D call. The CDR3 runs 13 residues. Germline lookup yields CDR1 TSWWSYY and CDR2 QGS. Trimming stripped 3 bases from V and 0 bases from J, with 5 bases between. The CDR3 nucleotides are TGTGCTCTTGGGGATACGTACACCGATAAACTCATCTTT. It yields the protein CALGDTYTDKLIF.

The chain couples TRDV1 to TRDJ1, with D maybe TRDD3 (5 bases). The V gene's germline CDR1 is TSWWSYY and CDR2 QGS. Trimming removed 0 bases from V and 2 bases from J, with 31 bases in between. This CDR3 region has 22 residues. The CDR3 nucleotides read TGTGCTCTTGGGGAACTAGAAGCCTTTGCCGGTGGAGCCCCCAGGGATACCGATAAACTCATCTTT. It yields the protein CALGELEAFAGGAPRDTDKLIF.

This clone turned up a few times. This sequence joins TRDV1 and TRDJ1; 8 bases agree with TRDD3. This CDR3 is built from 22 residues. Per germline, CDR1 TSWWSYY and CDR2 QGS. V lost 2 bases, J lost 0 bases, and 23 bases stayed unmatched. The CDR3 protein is CALGETPPHWGAPSMYTDKLIF. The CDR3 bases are TGTGCTCTTGGGGAAACACCTCCCCACTGGGGGGCCCCCTCGATGTACACCGATAAACTCATCTTT.

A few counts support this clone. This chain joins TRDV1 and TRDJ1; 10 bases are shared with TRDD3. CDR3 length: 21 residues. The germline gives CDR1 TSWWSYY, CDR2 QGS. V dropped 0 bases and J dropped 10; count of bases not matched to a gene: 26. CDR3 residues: CALGELRPTPHIYWGILGLIF. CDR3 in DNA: TGTGCTCTTGGGGAACTAAGGCCTACTCCCCACATTTACTGGGGGATTCTGGGACTCATCTTT.

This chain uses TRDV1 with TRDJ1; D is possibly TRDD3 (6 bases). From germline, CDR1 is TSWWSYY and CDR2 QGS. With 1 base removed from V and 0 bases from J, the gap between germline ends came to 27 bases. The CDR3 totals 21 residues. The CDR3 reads CALGERLPRASRGEYTDKLIF. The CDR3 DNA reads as TGTGCTCTTGGGGAACGCCTACCGAGGGCCTCCAGGGGGGAGTACACCGATAAACTCATCTTT.

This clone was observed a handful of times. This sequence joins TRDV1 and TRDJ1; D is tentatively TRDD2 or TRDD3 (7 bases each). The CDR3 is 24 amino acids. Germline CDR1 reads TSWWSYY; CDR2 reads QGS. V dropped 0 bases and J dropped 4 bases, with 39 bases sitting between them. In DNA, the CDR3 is TGTGCTCTTGGGGAACTGCGAATTCCTACAAGAATGAACTGGGGCCCTTCGGAGGTCGATAAACTCATCTTT. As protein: CALGELRIPTRMNWGPSEVDKLIF.

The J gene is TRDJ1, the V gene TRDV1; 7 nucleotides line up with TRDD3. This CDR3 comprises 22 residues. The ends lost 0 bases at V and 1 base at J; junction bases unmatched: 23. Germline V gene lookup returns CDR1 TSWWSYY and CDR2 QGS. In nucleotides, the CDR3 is TGTGCTCTTGGGGAACTTAATCGGGCTTTTGCCCTCGGGGGGGGATTCACCGATAAACTCATCTTT. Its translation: CALGELNRAFALGGGFTDKLIF.

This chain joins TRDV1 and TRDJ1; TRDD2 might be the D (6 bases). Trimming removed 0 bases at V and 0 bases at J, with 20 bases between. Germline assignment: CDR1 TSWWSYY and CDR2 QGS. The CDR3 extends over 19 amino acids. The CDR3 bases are TGTGCTCTTGGGGAACTACCGTCCTTCCCCGCCTACAACACCGATAAACTCATCTTT. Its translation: CALGELPSFPAYNTDKLIF.

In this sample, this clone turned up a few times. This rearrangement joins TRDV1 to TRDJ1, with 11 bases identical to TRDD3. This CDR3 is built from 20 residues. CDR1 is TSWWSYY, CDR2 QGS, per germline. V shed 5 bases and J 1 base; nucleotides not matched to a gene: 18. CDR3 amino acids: CALGSLLGWGIHRSTDKLIF. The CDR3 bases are TGTGCTCTTGGGAGTCTACTGGGCTGGGGGATACATAGGAGCACCGATAAACTCATCTTT.

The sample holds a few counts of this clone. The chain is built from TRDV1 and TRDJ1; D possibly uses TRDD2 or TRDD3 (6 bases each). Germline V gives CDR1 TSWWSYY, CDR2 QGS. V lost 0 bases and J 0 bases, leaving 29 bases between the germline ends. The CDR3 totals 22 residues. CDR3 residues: CALGELRFLVGVPGRYTDKLIF. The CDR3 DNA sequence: TGTGCTCTTGGGGAACTACGGTTCCTAGTGGGGGTCCCCGGGCGTTACACCGATAAACTCATCTTT.

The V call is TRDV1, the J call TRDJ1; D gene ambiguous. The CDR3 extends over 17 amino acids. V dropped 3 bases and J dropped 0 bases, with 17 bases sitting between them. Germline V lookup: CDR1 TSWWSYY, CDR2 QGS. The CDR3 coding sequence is TGTGCTCTTGGGGACCCCCCGCCTCTCACTTACACCGATAAACTCATCTTT. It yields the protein CALGDPPPLTYTDKLIF.

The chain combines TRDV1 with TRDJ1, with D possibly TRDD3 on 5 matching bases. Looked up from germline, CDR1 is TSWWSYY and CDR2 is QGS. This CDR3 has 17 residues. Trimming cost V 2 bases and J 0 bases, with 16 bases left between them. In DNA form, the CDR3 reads TGTGCTCTTGGGGAAATTTGTACTGGCCATTACACCGATAAACTCATCTTT. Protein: CALGEICTGHYTDKLIF.

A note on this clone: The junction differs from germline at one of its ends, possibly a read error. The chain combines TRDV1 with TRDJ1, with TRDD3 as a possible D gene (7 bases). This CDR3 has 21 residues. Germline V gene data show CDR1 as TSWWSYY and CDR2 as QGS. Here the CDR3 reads CALGELILLSGDSGNTDKLIF. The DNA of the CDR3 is TGTGCTCTTGGGGAACTAATCCTACTCTCGGGGGATTCTGGTAACACCGATAAACTTATCTTT.

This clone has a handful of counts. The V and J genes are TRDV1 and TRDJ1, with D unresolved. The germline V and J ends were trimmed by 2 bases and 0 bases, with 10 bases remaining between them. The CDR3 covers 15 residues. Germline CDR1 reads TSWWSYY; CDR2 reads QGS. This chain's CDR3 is CALGEIPPYTDKLIF. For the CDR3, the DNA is TGTGCTCTTGGGGAAATCCCCCCGTACACCGATAAACTCATCTTT.